The following is a TCR beta chain sequence with its context. Runs used v3.0 of the immunoSEQ assay and were done at survey level. Measured with immunoSEQ multiplex PCR; TCRdb has only the in-frame clones, and not every one. Of over 10,000 clones in the sample, less than 90% were seen once. The data originate from a study of long-term antiretroviral therapy in people with HIV. The germline V gene encodes CDR1 SGHAT and CDR2 FQNNGV. V lost 5 bases, J lost 0 bases, and 7 bases stayed unmatched. The CDR3 extends over 16 amino acids. Sequenced material: unsorted PBMCs, taken 2.1 years after starting antiretroviral therapy. This TCR was recovered from a woman aged 40 to 50 with HIV. The rearrangement joins TRBV11-2 to TRBJ1-3, with 7 bases aligning to TRBD1. The CDR3 reads CASSPRRDSSGNTIYF. The CDR3 DNA is TGTGCCAGCAGCCCGCGACGGGACAGCTCTGGAAACACCATATATTTT.